The T cell receptor beta chain under discussion was sequenced for a study of blood T cell repertoires in COVID-19 (dated by TCRdb to 2018 to 2020). With respect to the entire study: Collaborator samples came from the United States, Italy and Spain and covered acute and convalescent phases of COVID-19. The repertoires were released in a freely available public database intended as a resource for research on the immune response to SARS-CoV-2. The material from the prospective study consisted of cDNA or gDNA derived from T cells, B-cell-depleted T cells, or PBMCs. Sample metadata almost always included a de-identified subject ID, COVID-19 status, age in years and sex. Where available, HLA class I and class II types were taken from metadata supplied by the sample provider and were not determined by assay-based typing. Samples were obtained from the ongoing ImmuneRACE study (first 160 participants) and from roughly 1,300 subjects provided by 6 global collaborators. Deeply sampled blood TCRbeta repertoires from subjects exposed to, actively infected with, or recovered from COVID-19 were included in the dataset. The investigation overall reported the following: The amount of clinical and demographic metadata varied by source and participant and was provided uncurated.

Remarks on this clone: What this receptor recognizes is not known. Per-base quality was not reported, and no clone a single base away is much larger than it.

Looking up the germline V gene yields CDR1 MNHNS and CDR2 SASEGT. V loses 1 base, J loses 1 base, and the germline ends lie 11 bases apart. Measured from the cysteine to the phenylalanine, the CDR3 is 16 residues long. Only the CDR3 region is kept as DNA, spanning 48 bases read in frame from base 1. TCRbeta CDR3 regions were amplified from genomic DNA using the immunoSEQ Assay, a bias-controlled multiplex PCR. As for the original processing: The number of nucleated cells in each sample was estimated by amplification of reference gene primers within the assay. To quantify the absolute abundance of each unique TCRbeta CDR3 rearrangement, sequence reads were collapsed and filtered. For each sample, productive Simpson clonality was calculated as the square root of Simpson's diversity index over productive rearrangements. TCRdb provides this immuneACCESS table in a form limited to in-frame rearrangements. Some clones are lacking; in checked studies, under half of them reflect an unresolved V gene, and why the rest are absent is not known. V, J and clone size were drawn from that table, and D and trimming were deduced from the DNA. This sample comprises approximately 200,000 clones, 70% to 90% of them detected only once. The ten top clones hold roughly a tenth of the sample.

The collaborating institutions used their own protocols to collect whole blood in K2EDTA tubes. For TCRbeta analysis, collaborator samples were shipped as frozen whole blood, as isolated PBMCs, or as DNA extracted from either sample type. The sample consisted of peripheral blood. The V and J segments used are TRBV6-1 and TRBJ2-4; perhaps TRBD2 is the D gene, with 6 bases matching. This receptor was identified in a woman older than 75 with acute or convalescent COVID-19. The nucleotides are TGTGCCAGCAGTGAAGGCCCAGGGAGGGCCAAAAACATTCAGTACTTC. Translated, it gives CASSEGPGRAKNIQYF.